This T cell receptor (beta chain) was retrieved from a study of blood T cell repertoires in COVID-19. Method: immunoSEQ multiplex PCR; TCRdb's copy keeps in-frame clones and lacks some. The data show fewer than 200,000 clones, with roughly 77% seen just once and 6.5% held by the top ten. V lost 7 bases, J lost 4 bases, and 14 bases lay in between. The CDR3 extends over 13 amino acids. Germline V gives CDR1 GTSNPN, CDR2 SVGIG (reference sequence). V and J are TRBV30 and TRBJ1-3, with unresolved D. Sequencing was performed on peripheral blood. This clonotype was obtained from a man in his sixties or seventies with active or convalescent COVID-19. In nucleotides, the CDR3 is TGTGCCTCCCCCGAGGTTTCGGGAAACACCATATATTTT. It is translated as CASPEVSGNTIYF.